Following are 2 T cell receptor beta chains from one sample sequenced in a study of vaccination and CD4 T cells after COVID-19. Their antigens are not known. Treatment described: approximately 10-day PBMC culture with coronavirus spike peptide pools or control peptides (ViraFEST assay). The Oncomine TCR Beta short-read assay was applied to DNA of cultured CD4+ T cells. TCRdb used MiXCR to reprocess the PCR reads, holding one entry per CDR3 protein. Found here are 20,000 or so distinct CDR3 sequences, approximately 60% of them singletons; the top ten hold 10%. The sequencing input was CD4+ T cells from blood, cultured in vitro. The receptors were sampled from a human donor who had recovered from COVID-19.

This rearrangement joins TRBV2 to TRBJ2-1; 8 bases map to TRBD2. V shed 6 bases and J 4 bases; nucleotides not matched to a gene: 8. This CDR3 contains 15 residues. CDR1 is SNHLY and CDR2 is FYNNEI in the germline V gene. In nucleotides, the CDR3 is TGTGCCAGCAGCGGGGGGGCTAGCGTTTACAATGAGCAGTTCTTC. Its protein product is CASSGGASVYNEQFF.

This chain uses TRBV20-1 with TRBJ2-7; 10 bases are shared with TRBD1. V lost 6 bases and J lost 1; bases outside the gene matches: 3. Germline V gene lookup returns CDR1 DFQATT and CDR2 SNEGSKA (reference sequence). The CDR3 totals 13 residues. CDR3: CSAGQGVSYEQYF. The CDR3 bases are TGCAGTGCAGGACAGGGGGTGTCCTACGAGCAGTACTTC.